The present entry profiles one TCR beta chain with its context. Sequencing was performed with immunoSEQ multiplex PCR; in TCRdb, only in-frame clones are kept and a portion is missing. The repertoire includes about 1.5 million clones, about 98% of them detected once, and approximately 0.45% sits in the top ten. The data derive from a study of shared clonotypes between healthy human individuals. Trimming removed 3 bases from V and 2 bases from J, with 8 bases in between. CDR1 WSHSY and CDR2 SAAADI come from the germline V gene. The CDR3 consists of 15 residues. The gene calls are TRBV10-2 and TRBJ2-6; D uncertain. Sequencing was done on a sample of naive CD4+ T cells sorted from blood. The subset here: CD45RA+ positively selected. This clonotype was obtained from a man aged 25-40 years in good health. For the CDR3, the DNA is TGCGCCAGCAGTGAAGGGCCTGCTGGGGCCAACGTCCTGACTTTC. Translation gives CASSEGPAGANVLTF.